A selection of T cell receptor beta chains follows, all from one sample in a study of CD8 T cells in Susac syndrome. TCRdb reprocessed the immunoSEQ multiplex PCR reads with MiXCR, giving one entry per CDR3 protein. Of 200,000 to 250,000 distinct CDR3 sequences listed, about 95% are singletons. The sample comprised CD4+ T cells from PBMCs. These TCRs come from a human donor with multiple sclerosis. Both conserved end residues are part of each CDR3. The D gene is left open where the match is weak. Clone size is not always given. Where it is, it says once, few, many or a class for expanded clones.

j_call | v_call | clone_size | d_call | cdr3_nt | cdr3_aa
TRBJ1-1 | TRBV20-1 | . | TRBD1 | TGCAGTGCTCCAGGACAGGGGCGGGCTGAAGCTTTCTTT | CSAPGQGRAEAFF
TRBJ2-2 | TRBV5-1 | . | . | TGCGCCAGCAGCCCCGGGTCTTTCACCGGGGAGCTGTTTTTT | CASSPGSFTGELFF
TRBJ2-1 | TRBV4-1 | . | . | TGCGCCAGCAGCCAAGGGCGGCTCCTCTCCTACAATGAGCAGTTCTTC | CASSQGRLLSYNEQFF
TRBJ2-5 | TRBV3-1 | . | . | TGTGCCAGCACCTCCAGGGGATCCGAGACCCAGTACTTC | CASTSRGSETQYF
TRBJ2-2 | TRBV29-1 | . | TRBD2 | TGCAGCGTTGAAGTGGCCGCGGGGGGCACCGGGGAGCTGTTTTTT | CSVEVAAGGTGELFF
TRBJ2-5 | TRBV14 | once | TRBD2 | TGTGCCAGCAGCCAAGGAGGACTAGCGGGGGACCGGGAGACCCAGTACTTC | CASSQGGLAGDRETQYF
TRBJ1-1 | TRBV5-1 | . | TRBD1 | TGCGCCAGCAGCTCGGGACAGGGGGTAGGAGCTTTCTTT | CASSSGQGVGAFF
TRBJ2-2 | TRBV12-5 | . | . | TGTGCTAGTGGTTTTAGGGACTTAGAGAACACCGGGGAGCTGTTTTTT | CASGFRDLENTGELFF
TRBJ2-3 | TRBV29-1 | . | TRBD1 | TGCAGCGTTGCGCCGACAGGGACCACAGATACGCAGTATTTT | CSVAPTGTTDTQYF
TRBJ2-5 | TRBV7-2 | . | . | TGTGCCAGCAGCCAGGGGCTACTCCAAGAGACCCAGTACTTC | CASSQGLLQETQYF
TRBJ2-1 | TRBV29-1 | . | TRBD1 | TGCAGCGTTGGGACAGGTTCAGAGGAGCAGTTCTTC | CSVGTGSEEQFF
TRBJ2-1 | TRBV30 | . | TRBD2 | TGTGCCTGGACCTCTAGCGGGGGCAGGGATAGGACCTACAATGAGCAGTTCTTC | CAWTSSGGRDRTYNEQFF
TRBJ2-1 | TRBV12-3/TRBV12-4 | . | TRBD2 | TGTGCCAGCAGTCCGGGACTAGCGGGGCGGAGTGAGCAGTTCTTC | CASSPGLAGRSEQFF
TRBJ2-7 | TRBV10-3 | . | . | TGTGCCATCAGTGAGAACTACGAGCAGTACTTC | CAISENYEQYF
TRBJ2-3 | TRBV20-1 | . | TRBD1 | TGCAGTGCTTCTAACCGGGACAGGGCCCCCGATACGCAGTATTTT | CSASNRDRAPDTQYF
TRBJ2-2 | TRBV12-3/TRBV12-4 | . | . | TGTGCCACCCCCAGGAGGGGTATGAACACCGGGGAGCTGTTTTTT | CATPRRGMNTGELFF
TRBJ1-3 | TRBV7-9 | . | . | TGTGCCAGCAGCGCGGACTCCTCTGGAAACACCATATATTTT | CASSADSSGNTIYF
TRBJ2-5 | TRBV30 | few | . | TGTGCCTGGAATCAGCAAGAGACCCAGTACTTC | CAWNQQETQYF
TRBJ1-4 | TRBV9 | . | . | TGTGCCAGCAGCGCAGGGCTGACAACTAATGAAAAACTGTTTTTT | CASSAGLTTNEKLFF
TRBJ2-5 | TRBV7-7 | . | . | TGTGCTAGCAGCCCTTCCATCGGAGAGACCCAGTACTTC | CASSPSIGETQYF
TRBJ1-5 | TRBV20-1 | . | . | TGCAGTGCCCCCCCTGAGGTCGGCCAGCCCCAGCATTTT | CSAPPEVGQPQHF
TRBJ1-5 | TRBV30 | . | . | TGTGCCTGGAGATCGGGGGCAAGCAATCAGCCCCAGCATTTT | CAWRSGASNQPQHF
TRBJ1-5 | TRBV29-1 | . | TRBD1 | TGCAGCGCGACAGGGAGAGATCAGCCCCAGCATTTT | CSATGRDQPQHF
TRBJ2-3 | TRBV29-1 | . | TRBD2 | TGCAGCGTTGCGCCCGTTGGAGCGGGGGCCGCAGATACGCAGTATTTT | CSVAPVGAGAADTQYF
TRBJ2-3 | TRBV3-1 | . | . | TGTGCCAGCAGCCAAGAAGGAGGGCTGGGTACGCAGTATTTT | CASSQEGGLGTQYF
TRBJ2-5 | TRBV20-1 | once | TRBD2 | TGCAGTGTCTTGCTAGCGGGCCGCCAAGAGACCCAGTACTTC | CSVLLAGRQETQYF
TRBJ2-1 | TRBV20-1 | . | TRBD2 | TGCAGTGCTGTTACTCCGGGACTAGCATTCAGTGAGCAGTTCTTC | CSAVTPGLAFSEQFF
TRBJ2-3 | TRBV24-1 | . | TRBD2 | TGTGCCACCCAGGGTAGCGGGGGTGCAGATACGCAGTATTTT | CATQGSGGADTQYF
TRBJ2-5 | TRBV11-2 | . | . | TGTGCCAGCAGCTTTGGGGAGTCGGAGACCCAGTACTTC | CASSFGESETQYF
TRBJ1-2 | TRBV30 | . | . | TGTGCCTGGACCTCCGGCAGGCACTATGGCTACACCTTC | CAWTSGRHYGYTF
TRBJ1-5 | TRBV29-1 | . | . | TGCAGCGTTTTAGAGGGGAATCAGCCCCAGCATTTT | CSVLEGNQPQHF
TRBJ1-5 | TRBV5-1 | . | TRBD1 | TGCGCCAGCAGCCCCGACGGACAGGTCAATCAGCCCCAGCATTTT | CASSPDGQVNQPQHF
TRBJ1-1 | TRBV12-3/TRBV12-4 | . | TRBD1 | TGTGCCAGCAGTAGGACAGGGGTTGCTGAAGCTTTCTTT | CASSRTGVAEAFF
TRBJ1-2 | TRBV2 | . | TRBD1 | TGTGCCAGCAGTATACAGGGGGCAAATGGCTACACCTTC | CASSIQGANGYTF
TRBJ2-6 | TRBV19 | . | . | TGTGCCAGTAGTGTACAGGGTCCCGGGGCCAACGTCCTGACTTTC | CASSVQGPGANVLTF
TRBJ2-3 | TRBV24-1 | . | TRBD1 | TGTGCCACCAGTGATCCGGGACAGGGGCTCACAGATACGCAGTATTTT | CATSDPGQGLTDTQYF
TRBJ2-5 | TRBV10-3 | once | . | TGTGCCATCAGCCGACAGACTTCAGGGGCCTGGGAGACCCAGTACTTC | CAISRQTSGAWETQYF
TRBJ2-5 | TRBV20-1 | . | . | TGCAGTGCTAGTGTCCCACAGGGAATCCAAGAGACCCAGTACTTC | CSASVPQGIQETQYF
TRBJ2-3 | TRBV29-1 | . | . | TGCAGCACCCTCGGGCAAGCAGATACGCAGTATTTT | CSTLGQADTQYF
TRBJ2-5 | TRBV5-6 | . | TRBD2 | TGTGCCAGCAGTTTGACTAGCGGGGGGCAGACCCAGTACTTC | CASSLTSGGQTQYF
TRBJ1-1 | TRBV30 | . | TRBD1 | TGTGCCTGGAGGGGACAGCCTAACACTGAAGCTTTCTTT | CAWRGQPNTEAFF
TRBJ1-5 | TRBV27 | . | . | TGTGCCAGCAGTTTAACCTTGGGTCAGCCCCAGCATTTT | CASSLTLGQPQHF
TRBJ2-3 | TRBV30 | . | TRBD1 | TGTGCCTGGACCGGGACAGGGTTTTCAGATACGCAGTATTTT | CAWTGTGFSDTQYF
TRBJ2-1 | TRBV20-1 | . | . | TGCAGTACCCTGACAGACTACAATGAGCAGTTCTTC | CSTLTDYNEQFF
TRBJ2-1 | TRBV18 | . | . | TGTGCCAGCTCACCATTCGAGAGGTCCGGCAATGAGCAGTTCTTC | CASSPFERSGNEQFF
TRBJ2-1 | TRBV24-1 | . | . | TGTGCCACCAGTGATTTAAGTGAGCAGTTCTTC | CATSDLSEQFF
TRBJ2-1 | TRBV29-1 | . | . | TGCAGCGTTTGGACAGCCCGCAATGAGCAGTTCTTC | CSVWTARNEQFF
TRBJ2-1 | TRBV29-1 | . | . | TGCAGCGTTGAAGATGACGGTTCTGAGTTCTTC | CSVEDDGSEFF
TRBJ1-1 | TRBV5-1 | . | . | TGCGCCAGCAGCACGGACCCAGGAGGGACGAACACTGAAGCTTTCTTT | CASSTDPGGTNTEAFF
TRBJ1-1 | TRBV6-5 | . | TRBD1 | TGTGCCAGCAAGACACAGGGGAGCACTGAAGCTTTCTTT | CASKTQGSTEAFF
TRBJ1-1 | TRBV20-1 | . | . | TGCAGTGCTAGAGCCATGACGGGGGTTATGAACACTGAAGCTTTCTTT | CSARAMTGVMNTEAFF